This paragraph reports one T cell receptor beta chain. Its antigen is currently unknown. Germline V gives CDR1 LNHDA, CDR2 SQIVND (reference sequence). CDR3 size: 13 residues. Trimming shortened V by 7 bases and J by 0 bases, and 6 bases separated the two germline ends. Profiled with immunoSEQ multiplex PCR; TCRdb holds only in-frame clones, not every one. The sample yields about 19,000 clones, around four fifths seen once. These data come from a study of chemoradiotherapy in HPV16-positive cancers. Study outcomes and limitations: For HPV16-positive patients, expanding HPV-responsive T cells associated with longer recurrence-free survival.

V and J are TRBV19 and TRBJ1-4, with D unresolved. The material sequenced was blood, taken from a patient who underwent chemoradiotherapy. This sequence originates from a human donor with HPV-associated anogenital cancer. CDR3 protein: CASNIATNEKLFF. The CDR3 DNA sequence: TGTGCCAGTAACATTGCAACTAATGAAAAACTGTTTTTT.